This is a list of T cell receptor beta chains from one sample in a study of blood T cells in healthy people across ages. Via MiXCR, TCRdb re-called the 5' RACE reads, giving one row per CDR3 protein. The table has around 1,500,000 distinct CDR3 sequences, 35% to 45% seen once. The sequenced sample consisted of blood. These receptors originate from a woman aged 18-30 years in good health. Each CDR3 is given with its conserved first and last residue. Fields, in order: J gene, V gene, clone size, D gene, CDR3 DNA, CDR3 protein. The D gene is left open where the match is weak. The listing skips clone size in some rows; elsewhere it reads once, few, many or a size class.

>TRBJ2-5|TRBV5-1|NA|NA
TGCGCCAGCAGCTTCGGATCTCGGGAGACCCAGTACTTC
CASSFGSRETQYF
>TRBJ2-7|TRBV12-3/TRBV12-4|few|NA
TGTGCCAGCAGTCAATTAGTATCCCCCTACGAGCAGTACTTC
CASSQLVSPYEQYF
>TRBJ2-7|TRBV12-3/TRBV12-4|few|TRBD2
TGTGCCAGCAGGGAAACTAGCGGGAGGCCCTCCGAGCAGTACTTC
CASRETSGRPSEQYF
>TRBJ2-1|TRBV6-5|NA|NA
TGCGCCAGCAGGAACAGGGAAGCCCGTCTCAATGAGCAGTTCTTC
CASRNREARLNEQFF
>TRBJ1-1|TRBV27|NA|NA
TGTGCCAGCAGTTTGACGTACGAGGGCCCTGAAGCTTTCTTT
CASSLTYEGPEAFF
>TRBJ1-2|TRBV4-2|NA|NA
TGTGCCAGCAGCCAAGATCAGGCCTTTCTGGAAGGCTACACCTTC
CASSQDQAFLEGYTF
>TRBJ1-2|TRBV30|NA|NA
TGTGCCTGGGACCTTTATGGCTACACCTTC
CAWDLYGYTF
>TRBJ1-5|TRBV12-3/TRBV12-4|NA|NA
TGTGCCTGCCCGGAGGCGTTAAAGGACAATCAGCCCCAGCATTTT
CACPEALKDNQPQHF
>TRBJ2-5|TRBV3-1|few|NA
TGTGCCAGCAGCCAAGTAGGGGTCGTAGAGACCCAGTACTTC
CASSQVGVVETQYF
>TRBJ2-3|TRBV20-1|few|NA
TGCAGTGCTAGAGATGTTAGCCGCGGACAGATGGTACGCACAGATACGCAGTATTTT
CSARDVSRGQMVRTDTQYF
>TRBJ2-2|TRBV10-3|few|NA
TGTGCCATCGCTCGCGGGGAAACCGGGGAGCTGTTTTTT
CAIARGETGELFF
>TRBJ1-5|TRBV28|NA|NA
TGTGCCAGCAGCGTCTGGGACGGTACTGACCAGCCCCAGCATTTT
CASSVWDGTDQPQHF
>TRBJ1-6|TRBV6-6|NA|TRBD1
TGTGCCAGCAGGGGACAGGGTAGGGAGGCACCCCTCCACTTT
CASRGQGREAPLHF
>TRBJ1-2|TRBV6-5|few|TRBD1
TGTGCCAGCAGTTACTCCCGGGACAGGGGAAATGGCTACACCTTC
CASSYSRDRGNGYTF
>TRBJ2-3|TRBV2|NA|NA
TGTGCCAGCAGTTCCCCCGGGACTTCGATGACAGATACGCAGTATTTT
CASSSPGTSMTDTQYF
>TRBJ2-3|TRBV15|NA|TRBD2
TGTGCCACCAGCTCGGGGAGGGTAAGCACAGATACGCAGTATTTT
CATSSGRVSTDTQYF
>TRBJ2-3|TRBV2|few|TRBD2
TGTGCCAGCAGTGTTGAGGCGGCGGGAGCTGGAGATACGCAGTATTTT
CASSVEAAGAGDTQYF
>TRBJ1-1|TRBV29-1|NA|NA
TGCAGCGCCAGAAGGGGTGAAGCTTTCTTT
CSARRGEAFF
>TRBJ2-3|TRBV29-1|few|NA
TGCAGCGTTCGCCAGGCAGGGACTGAGTGGGCAGATACGCAGTATTTT
CSVRQAGTEWADTQYF
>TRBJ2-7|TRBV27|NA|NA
TGTGCCAGCAGTCCCCCCCGGGCTATTAGCTCCTACGAGCAGTACTTC
CASSPPRAISSYEQYF
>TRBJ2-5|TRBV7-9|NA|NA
TGTGCCAGCAGCTTAGAGGTTCGGGGGGCACAAGCGACCCAGTACTTC
CASSLEVRGAQATQYF
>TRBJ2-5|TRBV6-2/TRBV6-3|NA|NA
TGTGCCAGCGCCCGAGGCCAGGGGAAGACCCAGTACTTC
CASARGQGKTQYF
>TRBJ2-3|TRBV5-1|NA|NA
TGCGCCAGCAGCTTCCTAGGCGGGGATCGATCGACAGATACGCAGTATTTT
CASSFLGGDRSTDTQYF
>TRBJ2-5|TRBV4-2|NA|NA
TGTGCCAGCAGCCAAGATAGGGATTTCCAAGAGACCCAGTACTTC
CASSQDRDFQETQYF
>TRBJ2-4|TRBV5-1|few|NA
TGCGCCAGCAGCTTGAATAGAGGAGCCAAAAACATTCAGTACTTC
CASSLNRGAKNIQYF
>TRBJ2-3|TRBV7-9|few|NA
TGTGCCAGCTCGAACCACCTCGGGCCAGATACGCAGTATTTT
CASSNHLGPDTQYF
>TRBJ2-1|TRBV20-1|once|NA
TGCAGTGCTAGGGTGACTAACGGGAACGATGAGCAGTTCTTC
CSARVTNGNDEQFF
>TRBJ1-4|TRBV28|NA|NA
TGTGCCAGCAGTTCTTTGACCGGGAATGAAAAACTGTTTTTT
CASSSLTGNEKLFF
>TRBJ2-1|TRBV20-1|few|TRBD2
TGCAGTGCTAGCATTTTGCCGACTAGCGGGAGGGTCAATGAGCAGTTCTTC
CSASILPTSGRVNEQFF
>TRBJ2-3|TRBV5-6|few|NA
TGTGCCAGCAGCTTGGGTAGGACAGAAGATACGCAGTATTTT
CASSLGRTEDTQYF
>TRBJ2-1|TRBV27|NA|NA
TGTGCCAGCAGGACACCAAGCCGGGTCAGGGAGTTCTTC
CASRTPSRVREFF
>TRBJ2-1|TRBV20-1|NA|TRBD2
TGCAGTGCTAGAGAAGAAAAGGCTAGCGGGAGGAATGAGCAGTTCTTC
CSAREEKASGRNEQFF
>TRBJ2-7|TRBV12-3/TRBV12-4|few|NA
TGTGCCAGCAGGGGGGGGGCACCTGGGAATGAGCAGTACTTC
CASRGGAPGNEQYF
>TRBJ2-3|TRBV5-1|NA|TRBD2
TGCGCCAGCAGCTCGGGACTAGCGGGGGGTAGCACAGATACGCAGTATTTT
CASSSGLAGGSTDTQYF
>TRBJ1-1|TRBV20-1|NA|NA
TGCAGTGCTAGCGCGGGATCTGAAGCTTTCTTT
CSASAGSEAFF
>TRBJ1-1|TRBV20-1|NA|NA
TGCAGTGCTAGCCTACCCTCGAGGGGAGAAGCTTTCTTT
CSASLPSRGEAFF
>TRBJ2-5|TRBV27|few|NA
TGTGCCAGCAGTGCATACAGGGAAGAGACCCAGTACTTC
CASSAYREETQYF
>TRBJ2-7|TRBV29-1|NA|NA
TGCAGCGTTGGATTGCCGATGTTGGGTTCCGAGCAGTACTTC
CSVGLPMLGSEQYF
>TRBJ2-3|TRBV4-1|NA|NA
TGCGCCAGCAGCCAACCAGGAGAGGCAGATACGCAGTATTTT
CASSQPGEADTQYF
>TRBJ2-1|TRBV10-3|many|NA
TGTGCCATCAGTGAAGGCACTGAGCAGTTCTTC
CAISEGTEQFF
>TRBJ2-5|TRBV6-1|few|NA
TGTGCCAGCAGTGGGCAGGGTTGGCGAGAGACCCAGTACTTC
CASSGQGWRETQYF
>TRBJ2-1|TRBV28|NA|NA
TGTGCCAGCAGTTCCCCGGTTAGCGGTGGAAGGAACAATGAGCAGTTCTTC
CASSSPVSGGRNNEQFF
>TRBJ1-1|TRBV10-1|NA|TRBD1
TGCGCCAGCAGTGAGTCCAGTCAGGGGGCCCCTGAAGCTTTCTTT
CASSESSQGAPEAFF
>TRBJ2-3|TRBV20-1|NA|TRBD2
TGCAGTGCTAGCGGGGTGTCGGGGACTAGCGGGGGGGCAGATACGCAGTATTTT
CSASGVSGTSGGADTQYF
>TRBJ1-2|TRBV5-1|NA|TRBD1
TGCGCCAGCAGCCCCCTCGGACAGGGGGCAATAGGCGGAAACTATGGCTACACCTTC
CASSPLGQGAIGGNYGYTF
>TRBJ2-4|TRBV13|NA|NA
TGTGCCAGCAGCCGGGGTATCTGGGACATTCAGTACTTC
CASSRGIWDIQYF
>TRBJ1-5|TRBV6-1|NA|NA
TGTGCCAGCATAATACAGGGCAATCAGCCCCAGCATTTT
CASIIQGNQPQHF
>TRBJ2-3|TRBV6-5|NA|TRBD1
TGTGCCAGCAGAGGACCCGGGACAGGGGCCACAGATACGCAGTATTTT
CASRGPGTGATDTQYF